These T cell receptor beta chains were read from a single sample in a study of T cell repertoires in cytomegalovirus infection. TCRdb reanalysed the reads using MiXCR and keeps one entry per CDR3 protein. The table records some 110,000 distinct CDR3 sequences, over 25% of them present only once. These receptors' antigens are unknown. The sample consisted of CD8+ T cells from cultured PBMCs, taken from culture after CMV antigen stimulation. The receptors here all came from a human donor in good health (CMV status not recorded). Some clones in this sample may be carry-over from other donors' samples. The CDR3 runs from the conserved cysteine through the conserved F or W. A D gene is named only where the DNA matches it firmly. Not every row has a clone size; where given, it reads once, few, many or a size class.

TRBJ2-5 . . TRBV13 CASSSRGTTDQETQYF
TRBJ1-4 . . TRBV4-3 CASSQRARGEANEKLFF
TRBJ2-7 . TRBD1 TRBV6-1 CASSATGVGAYEQYF
TRBJ2-1 few TRBD1 TRBV7-8 CASSLAGQTYNEQFF
TRBJ2-5 . . TRBV10-3 CAISESMVGQETQYF
TRBJ1-1 few . TRBV7-8 CASSRVLLNTEAFF
TRBJ1-3 . . TRBV9 CASSEGGGSGNTIYF
TRBJ2-1 . . TRBV19 CASSISSVNEQFF
TRBJ2-1 . . TRBV5-1 CASSVSGFPYNEQFF
TRBJ2-1 few TRBD2 TRBV7-9 CASSKALGLANLEQFF
TRBJ2-7 . TRBD1 TRBV6-5 CASSYSRTGAVEQYF
TRBJ2-1 . TRBD1 TRBV28 CASSLTSPGGHEQFF
TRBJ1-5 . TRBD1 TRBV27 CASSRQGSNQPQHF
TRBJ2-7 . . TRBV6-5 CASSYSLSYEQYF
TRBJ2-1 few TRBD1 TRBV7-9 CASSFVIPEAGTGYINEQFF
TRBJ2-2 few TRBD2 TRBV4-3 CASSLRLAHTGELFF
TRBJ2-1 . . TRBV6-1 CASSEWGSPYNEQFF
TRBJ2-5 few . TRBV6-1 CASSGLGTLQGTQYF
TRBJ2-1 . . TRBV13 CASSLGLSLAVNEQFF
TRBJ2-7 few TRBD1 TRBV2 CATDPGTGGYEQYF
TRBJ1-3 few . TRBV12-3/TRBV12-4 CASSFSSGNTIYF
TRBJ2-3 . TRBD2 TRBV4-2 CASSQDLETSGTDTQYF
TRBJ1-5 . . TRBV6-1 CASRRIGGGGNQPQHF
TRBJ2-7 . . TRBV7-6 CASSYRGGGYEQYF
TRBJ2-7 . . TRBV23-1 CASSQWRTGSYEQYF
TRBJ2-5 . . TRBV4-1 CASTDYPEGETQYF